A selection of T cell receptor beta chains follows, all from one sample in a study of T cells after yellow fever vaccination. TCRdb ran MiXCR on the 5' RACE reads and lists one entry per CDR3 protein. The repertoire holds around 200,000 distinct CDR3 sequences, with 8% to 13% as singletons. The material was CD8+ T cells sorted from PBMCs, obtained 15 days after the yellow fever booster vaccination. These receptors were obtained from a man aged 18 to 35 who received the YFV17D yellow fever vaccine. Both conserved end residues are part of each CDR3. D genes are given only for firm matches.

d_call v_call cdr3_aa
. TRBV28 CASGGGAGLLFRRPPYEQYF
. TRBV19 CASSSGGGGETQYF
TRBD1 TRBV5-1 CASSTGTATSDTQYF
. TRBV5-1 CASRDGSDNSPLHF
. TRBV6-2/TRBV6-3 CASRPLAIYTEAFF
. TRBV12-3/TRBV12-4 CASSFDRPRSNQPQHF
. TRBV4-1 CASSQDRVIAGELFF
TRBD2 TRBV10-2 CASGGYERGGSYEQFF
. TRBV4-3 CASSQAGFGNQPQHF
. TRBV6-6 CASSYSGETQYF
. TRBV6-2/TRBV6-3 CASSYVGRTGELFF
. TRBV21-1 CATRPPITGTTDTQYF
. TRBV29-1 CSVHSVLDDGYTF
TRBD2 TRBV4-3 CASSQELASSYNEQFF
. TRBV4-1 CASSQVALREGNYGYTF
. TRBV7-9 CASSLTGPTGELFF
TRBD2 TRBV7-3 CASSSSGGGETQYF
TRBD1 TRBV7-2 CASSTTQGAGTEAFF
. TRBV11-2 CASSLDMPQGYEQYF
TRBD1 TRBV12-3/TRBV12-4 CASRNSGQGLRGYGYTF
. TRBV5-1 CASSLSGTLNNEQFF
. TRBV4-2 CASSQDPGSANTQYF
TRBD2 TRBV7-9 CASSTLTSGLDTQYF
. TRBV21-1 CAILSPGGYNEQFF
. TRBV15 CATSRVGSGNGYTF
TRBD2 TRBV6-5 CASSYSSSASGGADTQYF
. TRBV7-8 CASSWDLYTEAFF
. TRBV3-1 CASSQDTESSLAKNIQYF
. TRBV7-9 CASSLEGAGSPGANVLTF
TRBD1 TRBV7-2 CASSPKGQGNSPLHF
TRBD1 TRBV12-3/TRBV12-4 CASSPGGEGQPQHF
. TRBV29-1 CSVWGSGANVLTF
TRBD1 TRBV9 CASSVGASLDEGAREKLFF
TRBD1 TRBV4-3 CASSQMTGAEAFF
TRBD2 TRBV10-3 CAIRSVAGGYNEQFF
. TRBV4-1 CASSLSRGDEQYF
. TRBV28 CASSPWQVNTGELFF
. TRBV7-9 CASSPEVSSTDTQYF
. TRBV4-1 CASSHSGTQAYEQFF
. TRBV19 CASSIEVVRTDTQYF
. TRBV12-3/TRBV12-4 CASSFNPGRRSGNTIYF
TRBD1 TRBV19 CASSGQFFQETQYF
. TRBV10-2 CASSRTNSAIYEQYF
TRBD1 TRBV4-3 CASSQAAGTGAETQYF